This T cell receptor (beta chain) was sequenced for a study of cytomegalovirus exposure and HLA in healthy donors. The study ran its PCR with 60 Vbeta and 13 Jbeta primers. The assay was immunoSEQ multiplex PCR, and TCRdb's table has in-frame clones only and misses some. The repertoire holds about 110,000 clones, with around two thirds as singletons. V lost 3 bases to trimming and J lost 3 bases; unmatched junction nucleotides: 3. The CDR3 totals 14 residues. CDR1 SGHVS and CDR2 FQNEAQ come from the germline V gene. The sequenced sample was PBMCs. The chain uses TRBV7-8 and TRBJ1-1; 8 positions agree with TRBD1. The receptor's source is a woman aged 35 to 49 in good health and CMV-seropositive. Written as DNA, the CDR3 is TGTGCCAGCAGCTTGACAGGGGAGGACACTGAAGCTTTCTTT. This translates into CASSLTGEDTEAFF. Filled out from reference TRBV7-8 and TRBJ1-1, the complete variable domain reads GAGVSQSPRYKVAKRGQDVALRCDPISGHVSLFWYQQALGQGPEFLTYFQNEAQLDKSGLPSDRFFAERPEGSVSTLKIQRTQQEDSAVYLCASSLTGEDTEAFFGQGTRLTVV.